The T cell receptor beta chain described here comes from a study of cytomegalovirus exposure and HLA in healthy donors. The primer mix had 60 Vbeta and 13 Jbeta primers. The protocol was immunoSEQ multiplex PCR, while the TCRdb copy is restricted to in-frame clones and leaves out a portion. In the table there are about 110,000 clones, around 80% of which are singletons. With 6 bases clipped from V and 7 bases from J, the junction kept 11 bases outside the gene matches. Looked up from germline, CDR1 is MDHEN and CDR2 is SYDVKM. This CDR3 spans 14 amino acids. The genes are TRBV28 and TRBJ2-7, with 8 bases lining up with TRBD2. This TCR came from a woman aged 18-29 years in good health and CMV-seropositive. The specimen sequenced was PBMCs. In nucleotides, the CDR3 is TGTGCCAGCAGCTCCCCAGGACTAGCTGGTGAGCAGTACTTC. It is translated as CASSSPGLAGEQYF.